A selection of T cell receptor beta chains follows, all from one sample in a study of T cells in Graves' hyperthyroidism and ophthalmopathy. Via MiXCR, TCRdb re-called the multiplex PCR reads, giving one row per CDR3 protein. Of hundreds of thousands of distinct CDR3 sequences in the sample, approximately 42% were seen once. Material for sequencing was peripheral blood or thyroid tissue (not recorded which). Receptors were obtained from an adult man with Graves' disease, either hyperthyroidism or ophthalmopathy (not recorded which). The CDR3 runs from the conserved cysteine through the conserved F or W. The D gene is left open where the match is weak. Not all rows give a size; the values are once, few, many and, for expanded clones, a class.

clone size: .; D gene: .; J gene: TRBJ2-5; V gene: TRBV7-9; CDR3 protein: CANSLEGRGQETQYF; CDR3 DNA: TGTGCCAACAGCTTGGAAGGCAGGGGTCAAGAGACCCAGTACTTC
clone size: .; D gene: TRBD1; J gene: TRBJ1-5; V gene: TRBV5-1; CDR3 protein: CASSVGVRQGHQPQHF; CDR3 DNA: TGCGCCAGCAGCGTGGGGGTGAGACAGGGTCATCAGCCCCAGCATTTT
clone size: .; D gene: TRBD1; J gene: TRBJ1-2; V gene: TRBV29-1; CDR3 protein: CSVASNPGQGGANYGYTF; CDR3 DNA: TGCAGCGTTGCCTCTAATCCGGGACAGGGAGGTGCTAACTATGGCTACACCTTC
clone size: few; D gene: .; J gene: TRBJ1-5; V gene: TRBV19; CDR3 protein: CASSYAGNSNQPQHF; CDR3 DNA: TGTGCCAGCAGTTACGCCGGGAACAGCAATCAGCCCCAGCATTTT
clone size: many; D gene: TRBD1; J gene: TRBJ1-1; V gene: TRBV29-1; CDR3 protein: CSVDRTGRRTEAFF; CDR3 DNA: TGCAGCGTTGATAGGACAGGGCGTCGAACTGAAGCTTTCTTT
clone size: .; D gene: .; J gene: TRBJ1-5; V gene: TRBV11-2; CDR3 protein: CASSQDVRVGSNQPQHF; CDR3 DNA: TGTGCCAGCAGCCAAGATGTCAGGGTGGGTAGCAATCAGCCCCAGCATTTT
clone size: .; D gene: .; J gene: TRBJ1-2; V gene: TRBV29-1; CDR3 protein: CSVVGADGYTF; CDR3 DNA: TGCAGCGTTGTCGGGGCCGATGGCTACACCTTC
clone size: .; D gene: TRBD1; J gene: TRBJ1-1; V gene: TRBV29-1; CDR3 protein: CSVQDRGGGTEAFF; CDR3 DNA: TGCAGCGTCCAGGACAGGGGGGGTGGCACTGAAGCTTTCTTT
clone size: .; D gene: .; J gene: TRBJ1-1; V gene: TRBV7-3; CDR3 protein: CASSLDGALSTEAFF; CDR3 DNA: TGTGCCAGCAGCTTAGACGGGGCCCTTTCCACTGAAGCTTTCTTT
clone size: .; D gene: TRBD1; J gene: TRBJ1-4; V gene: TRBV10-2; CDR3 protein: CASSESTGEEKLFF; CDR3 DNA: TGCGCCAGCAGTGAGTCGACAGGGGAGGAAAAACTGTTTTTT
clone size: .; D gene: .; J gene: TRBJ1-4; V gene: TRBV10-3; CDR3 protein: CAISDPSRGRGLFF; CDR3 DNA: TGTGCCATCAGTGACCCTTCGAGGGGAAGAGGACTGTTTTTT
clone size: .; D gene: .; J gene: TRBJ1-2; V gene: TRBV6-2/TRBV6-3; CDR3 protein: CATKGNYGYTF; CDR3 DNA: TGCGCCACCAAGGGGAACTATGGCTACACCTTC
clone size: .; D gene: TRBD2; J gene: TRBJ2-3; V gene: TRBV7-2; CDR3 protein: CASSQLAGVSTDTQYF; CDR3 DNA: TGTGCCAGCAGCCAACTAGCGGGAGTTAGCACAGATACGCAGTATTTT
clone size: .; D gene: .; J gene: TRBJ2-3; V gene: TRBV11-1; CDR3 protein: CASSLERHDTQYF; CDR3 DNA: TGTGCCAGCAGCTTAGAAAGGCACGATACGCAGTATTTT
clone size: few; D gene: .; J gene: TRBJ2-7; V gene: TRBV12-3/TRBV12-4; CDR3 protein: CASSFRPGRRYF; CDR3 DNA: TGTGCCAGCAGTTTTCGACCGGGGCGGCGGTACTTC
clone size: .; D gene: TRBD1; J gene: TRBJ1-1; V gene: TRBV15; CDR3 protein: CATSRAGTGTTEAFF; CDR3 DNA: TGTGCCACCAGCAGAGCGGGGACAGGGACGACTGAAGCTTTCTTT
clone size: .; D gene: TRBD1; J gene: TRBJ1-2; V gene: TRBV10-3; CDR3 protein: CAISDPTTGGLRNGYTF; CDR3 DNA: TGTGCCATCAGTGACCCTACGACAGGGGGCCTTAGAAATGGCTACACCTTC
clone size: many; D gene: TRBD1; J gene: TRBJ2-7; V gene: TRBV7-9; CDR3 protein: CASSPRTGKPNYEQYF; CDR3 DNA: TGTGCCAGCAGCCCTCGGACAGGCAAACCCAACTACGAGCAGTACTTC
clone size: .; D gene: .; J gene: TRBJ1-6; V gene: TRBV25-1; CDR3 protein: CASGQGRGSPLHF; CDR3 DNA: TGTGCCAGCGGCCAAGGGAGAGGCTCACCCCTCCACTTT
clone size: many; D gene: .; J gene: TRBJ1-4; V gene: TRBV2; CDR3 protein: CASSAASNEKLFF; CDR3 DNA: TGTGCCAGCAGTGCCGCGTCTAATGAAAAACTGTTTTTT
clone size: .; D gene: .; J gene: TRBJ1-6; V gene: TRBV20-1; CDR3 protein: CSARRGTRDSPLHF; CDR3 DNA: TGCAGTGCCCGCCGGGGGACGAGGGATTCACCCCTCCACTTT
clone size: few; D gene: .; J gene: TRBJ1-3; V gene: TRBV10-3; CDR3 protein: CAISVDGSFSGNTIYF; CDR3 DNA: TGTGCCATCAGTGTTGACGGTTCTTTCTCTGGAAACACCATATATTTT
clone size: many; D gene: .; J gene: TRBJ1-5; V gene: TRBV7-6; CDR3 protein: CASSKLGRGNQPQHF; CDR3 DNA: TGTGCCAGCAGCAAGCTCGGTAGGGGCAATCAGCCCCAGCATTTT
clone size: many; D gene: TRBD1; J gene: TRBJ1-2; V gene: TRBV10-3; CDR3 protein: CAISESEGQSYGYTF; CDR3 DNA: TGTGCCATCAGTGAGTCGGAGGGACAGAGCTATGGCTACACCTTC
clone size: .; D gene: .; J gene: TRBJ1-6; V gene: TRBV28; CDR3 protein: CASRVGNSPLHF; CDR3 DNA: TGTGCCAGCAGGGTTGGGAATTCACCCCTCCACTTT
clone size: many; D gene: TRBD1; J gene: TRBJ1-2; V gene: TRBV7-8; CDR3 protein: CASRREGANYGYTF; CDR3 DNA: TGTGCCAGCCGACGGGAGGGGGCCAACTATGGCTACACCTTC
clone size: .; D gene: .; J gene: TRBJ2-7; V gene: TRBV20-1; CDR3 protein: CSARRDNGYEQYF; CDR3 DNA: TGCAGTGCTAGACGTGACAACGGCTACGAGCAATACTTC
clone size: .; D gene: TRBD1; J gene: TRBJ2-2; V gene: TRBV7-2; CDR3 protein: CASSVTGGGELFF; CDR3 DNA: TGTGCCAGCAGCGTCACAGGGGGCGGGGAGCTGTTTTTT
clone size: many; D gene: .; J gene: TRBJ1-2; V gene: TRBV2; CDR3 protein: CASSEENYGYTF; CDR3 DNA: TGTGCCAGCTCAGAGGAAAACTATGGCTACACCTTC
clone size: .; D gene: .; J gene: TRBJ1-2; V gene: TRBV25-1; CDR3 protein: CASRYRDTYGYTF; CDR3 DNA: TGTGCCAGCAGATACAGGGATACCTATGGCTACACCTTC
clone size: .; D gene: TRBD1; J gene: TRBJ1-6; V gene: TRBV14; CDR3 protein: CASSHRTGTGNSPLHF; CDR3 DNA: TGTGCCAGCAGCCACCGAACCGGGACAGGGAATTCACCCCTCCACTTT
clone size: .; D gene: .; J gene: TRBJ2-5; V gene: TRBV7-9; CDR3 protein: CASSLRSTRQVTQYF; CDR3 DNA: TGTGCCAGCAGCTTGCGTTCGACTAGACAAGTGACCCAGTACTTC
clone size: few; D gene: .; J gene: TRBJ1-2; V gene: TRBV12-3/TRBV12-4; CDR3 protein: CASSLGIANLAGYTF; CDR3 DNA: TGTGCCAGCAGTTTAGGTATTGCGAACCTTGCTGGCTACACCTTC
clone size: .; D gene: .; J gene: TRBJ1-1; V gene: TRBV12-3/TRBV12-4; CDR3 protein: CASGVRNTEAFF; CDR3 DNA: TGTGCTAGTGGTGTAAGAAACACTGAAGCTTTCTTT
clone size: many; D gene: .; J gene: TRBJ1-2; V gene: TRBV2; CDR3 protein: CASSDYGYTF; CDR3 DNA: TGTGCCAGCAGTGACTATGGCTACACCTTC
clone size: .; D gene: .; J gene: TRBJ1-5; V gene: TRBV7-2; CDR3 protein: CASSPQVGTGGNQPQHF; CDR3 DNA: TGTGCCAGCAGCCCCCAGGTGGGGACCGGCGGCAATCAGCCCCAGCATTTT
clone size: .; D gene: TRBD1; J gene: TRBJ1-1; V gene: TRBV9; CDR3 protein: CASSVAGQRNEAFF; CDR3 DNA: TGTGCCAGCAGCGTAGCGGGACAGCGAAATGAAGCTTTCTTT
clone size: .; D gene: TRBD1; J gene: TRBJ2-7; V gene: TRBV29-1; CDR3 protein: CSVEVDRGLYEQYF; CDR3 DNA: TGCAGCGTTGAAGTGGACAGGGGGCTCTACGAGCAGTACTTC
clone size: few; D gene: TRBD1; J gene: TRBJ1-5; V gene: TRBV10-3; CDR3 protein: CAGQGNQPQHF; CDR3 DNA: TGTGCCGGACAGGGCAATCAGCCCCAGCATTTT
clone size: once; D gene: .; J gene: TRBJ1-1; V gene: TRBV5-1; CDR3 protein: CASSLGATVNTEAFF; CDR3 DNA: TGCGCCAGCAGCTTGGGGGCGACGGTGAACACTGAAGCTTTCTTT